Listed here are 27 T cell receptor beta chains from one sample, sequenced in a study of OX40 agonist ivuxolimab in advanced cancers. Libraries were made using the immunoSEQ multiplex PCR assay. This is the immuneACCESS table as TCRdb keeps it, with only in-frame sequences that have V and J called. A part of the clones is gone; compared with another copy, unresolved V genes explain less than half, and the rest is unexplained. The sample table contains 60,000 or so clones; only one count was recorded for about 87% of them. Of the sample, approximately 2% falls within the top ten clones. Source: CD4+ or CD8+ T cells sorted from blood, taken in a trial of the OX40 agonist ivuxolimab. The receptor source for this set is an adult with an advanced solid tumor such as melanoma, head and neck, liver or kidney cancer.

The chain combines TRBV6-6 with TRBJ2-5; D gene ambiguous. In germline, CDR1 is MNHNY, CDR2 SVGAGI (reference sequence). This CDR3 is built from 12 residues. V was clipped by 3 bases and J by 4 bases, with 6 bases between them. CDR3 DNA sequence: TGTGCCAGCAGTTATGCAGCAGAGACCCAGTACTTC. This sequence encodes CASSYAAETQYF.

V usage is TRBV7-9 and J usage is TRBJ2-5, with TRBD1 identical over 7 bases. TRBJ2-7 explains the end of the DNA better; the J call may be wrong. The CDR3 contains 15 residues. In germline, CDR1 is SEHNR, CDR2 FQNEAQ (reference sequence). For the CDR3, the DNA is TGTGCCAGCAGCTTAGTACAGGGGAGCTCCTACGAGCAGTACTTC. As protein: CASSLVQGSSYEQYF.

V usage is TRBV5-5 and J usage is TRBJ2-4; D is unresolved. The CDR3 runs 12 residues. V was pared by 1 base and J by 5 bases, with 4 bases between. Germline CDR1 and CDR2: SGHKS and YYEKEE (reference sequence). CDR3 protein: CASSLTQNIQYF. The DNA for the CDR3 is TGTGCCAGCAGCTTGACTCAAAACATTCAGTACTTC.

This clone was seen just once. The chain is built from TRBV5-1 and TRBJ1-1; no clear D. This CDR3 comprises 15 residues. The germline V gene has CDR1 SGHRS and CDR2 YFSETQ. V gave up 0 bases and J gave up 0 bases, with 9 bases separating them. The CDR3 DNA is TGCGCCAGCAGCTTGGCCGCGGATATGAACACTGAAGCTTTCTTT. Protein product: CASSLAADMNTEAFF.

The rearrangement joins TRBV10-3 to TRBJ1-1; D gene uncertain. V shed 3 bases and J shed 3 bases, with 8 bases lying between them. This CDR3 has 13 residues. Germline V gene lookup returns CDR1 ENHRY and CDR2 SYGVKD. The CDR3 DNA is TGTGCCATCAGTGATCGCACAGACACTGAAGCTTTCTTT. It specifies CAISDRTDTEAFF.

The CDR3 nucleotides read TGTGCCAGCAGCCTACTAGGGGACTCAGCAGATACGCAGTATTTT. This gives the protein CASSLLGDSADTQYF. The rearrangement joins TRBV2 to TRBJ2-3; perhaps TRBD2 as D (6 bases). Per the germline V gene, CDR1 is SNHLY and CDR2 is FYNNEI. This CDR3 is built from 15 residues. The V end lost 6 bases, the J end lost 4 bases, and 17 bases lay between the germline ends.

The chain has TRBV5-1 and TRBJ2-3, with 8 bases matching TRBD1. V was pared by 4 bases and J by 2 bases, with 3 bases of the junction left unmatched. The V gene's germline CDR1 is SGHRS and CDR2 YFSETQ. The CDR3 length is 14 residues. The CDR3 sequence: CASSPDRATDTQYF. DNA for the CDR3: TGCGCCAGCAGCCCGGACAGGGCCACAGATACGCAGTATTTT.

The gene calls are TRBV5-3 and TRBJ1-4; D uncertain. TRBV5-3 is filed as an ORF, its function uncertain. The CDR3 is 10 residues long. V dropped 6 bases and J dropped 11 bases, with 8 bases sitting between them. CDR3 amino acids: CARTSLKLFF. The CDR3 bases are TGTGCCAGAACCAGCCTTAAACTGTTTTTT.

This chain joins TRBV5-6 and TRBJ1-1, with D possibly TRBD1 on 6 matching bases. Per the germline V gene, CDR1 is SGHDT and CDR2 is YYEEEE. This CDR3 has 13 residues. V lost 4 bases, J lost 3 bases, and 10 bases lay in between. The CDR3 loop reads CASSRGADTEAFF. CDR3 DNA sequence: TGTGCCAGCAGCAGGGGGGCAGACACTGAAGCTTTCTTT.

The gene calls are TRBV11-2 and TRBJ1-5, with unresolved D. Trimming took 3 bases from V and 4 from J, leaving 7 bases between them. Per the germline V gene, CDR1 is SGHAT and CDR2 is FQNNGV. The CDR3 loop spans 13 amino acids. The CDR3 is CASSLSVNQPQHF. The CDR3 coding sequence is TGTGCCAGCAGCTTGTCAGTGAATCAGCCCCAGCATTTT.

The genes are TRBV27 and TRBJ2-3, with D maybe TRBD1 (8 bases). The CDR3 covers 17 residues. V dropped 5 bases and J dropped 3 bases, with 21 bases sitting between them. CDR1 is MNHEY and CDR2 is SMNVEV in the germline V gene (reference sequence). CDR3 DNA: TGTGCCAGCAGTCCGGCCCGGACAGGGAGGGGGACAGATACGCAGTATTTT. It encodes CASSPARTGRGTDTQYF.

This sequence joins TRBV5-5 and TRBJ2-1; D is uncertain. The CDR3 extends over 14 amino acids. The V gene lost 1 base and the J gene lost 2 bases, with 7 bases spanning the gap. Germline CDR1 and CDR2: SGHKS and YYEKEE (reference sequence). CDR3 sequence: CASSLSVPYNEQFF. In nucleotides, the CDR3 is TGTGCCAGCAGCTTGAGTGTTCCCTACAATGAGCAGTTCTTC.

This chain connects TRBV11-3 to TRBJ2-1; perhaps TRBD2 as D (5 bases). The CDR3 consists of 13 residues. The ends were cut back, 0 bases at V and 8 bases at J, with 8 bases in the middle. The germline V gene has CDR1 SGHNT and CDR2 YENEEA. In DNA, the CDR3 is TGTGCCAGCAGCTTAGATCAACTAGATGAGCAGTTCTTC. Residues: CASSLDQLDEQFF.

The rearrangement uses TRBV27 and TRBJ2-7; 9 positions match TRBD1. Germline V gene data show CDR1 as MNHEY and CDR2 as SMNVEV (reference sequence). The ends lost 8 bases at V and 5 bases at J; junction bases unmatched: 10. The CDR3 is 14 amino acids. The CDR3 sequence: CASLPDRGSHEQYF. Written as DNA, the CDR3 is TGTGCCAGCTTACCGGACAGGGGATCCCACGAGCAGTACTTC.

The V gene is TRBV10-3, the J gene TRBJ2-7; D perhaps matches TRBD2 (7 bases). From germline, CDR1 is ENHRY and CDR2 SYGVKD. CDR3 length: 19 residues. V was shortened by 3 bases and J by 5 bases, with 29 bases between the two germline ends. The CDR3 region has the DNA TGTGCCATCAGTGAACCGAACACCCGGGGGGCGCGATCAATGGACGAGCAGTACTTC. It translates to CAISEPNTRGARSMDEQYF.

The CDR3 region has the DNA TGTGCCAGCAGCGCTCTTGGGTATTCCGGACTAGCGACAGATACGCAGTATTTT. This sequence encodes CASSALGYSGLATDTQYF. V is TRBV9 and J is TRBJ2-3, with 9 bases matching TRBD2. The germline CDR1 and CDR2 sequences are SGDLS and YYNGEE. V trimming: 3 bases; J trimming: 3 bases; junction bases outside the gene matches: 14. CDR3 length: 18 residues.

The V and J genes are TRBV11-2 and TRBJ1-2; no reliable D call. V shed 6 bases and J shed 4 bases, with 12 bases lying between them. This CDR3 has 13 residues. Germline assignment: CDR1 SGHAT and CDR2 FQNNGV. CDR3 in DNA: TGTGCCAGCAGTCCAGCGGGTGGCTATGGCTACACCTTC. Amino acid sequence: CASSPAGGYGYTF.

The chain couples TRBV7-3 to TRBJ2-3; either TRBD1 or TRBD2 may supply D (5 bases each). The V end was cut by 5 bases, the J end by 6 bases, with 15 bases between. Germline V CDR1 and CDR2: SGHTA, FQGTGA. This CDR3 spans 14 amino acids. The CDR3 DNA sequence: TGTGCCAGCAGCCCACTGGGGGTCGGGGATACGCAGTATTTT. Its protein is CASSPLGVGDTQYF. Variable domain in full (rest from reference TRBV7-3 and TRBJ2-3): GAGVSQTPSNKVTEKGKYVELRCDPISGHTALYWYRQSLGQGPEFLIYFQGTGAADDSGLPNDRFFAVRPEGSVSTLKIQRTERGDSAVYLCASSPLGVGDTQYFGPGTRLTVL.

This clone was seen only a few times. The J gene is TRBJ1-3, the V gene TRBV10-3; 8 bases are shared with TRBD1. Germline V gives CDR1 ENHRY, CDR2 SYGVKD. The V segment lost 3 bases and the J segment 1 base; nucleotides outside the gene matches: 8. This CDR3 has 17 residues. The CDR3 reads CAISEGTGGISGNTIYF. Here the CDR3 DNA reads TGTGCCATCAGTGAAGGTACAGGGGGAATTTCTGGAAACACCATATATTTT.

The V call is TRBV19, the J call TRBJ1-1, with 7 bases identical to TRBD1. The V gene end was trimmed by 0 bases and the J gene end by 5 bases; junction bases not matched to a gene: 0. The germline V gene encodes CDR1 LNHDA and CDR2 SQIVND (reference sequence). The CDR3 is 13 residues long. CDR3 DNA sequence: TGTGCCAGTAGTATAGAGACAGGGACTGAAGCTTTCTTT. It translates to CASSIETGTEAFF.

The chain links TRBV2 to TRBJ1-1; 8 bases align to TRBD1. The CDR3 is 14 residues long. Per germline, CDR1 SNHLY and CDR2 FYNNEI. V was clipped by 8 bases and J by 10 bases; unmatched bases: 15. In DNA, the CDR3 is TGTGCCAGCGGGGGGACAGGCGTCGTTGAAGCAGCTTTCTTT. This gives the protein CASGGTGVVEAAFF.

The chain recombines TRBV5-5 with TRBJ2-1, with TRBD1 as a possible D gene (7 bases). From germline, CDR1 is SGHKS and CDR2 YYEKEE (reference sequence). Trimming shortened V by 4 bases and J by 6 bases, and 14 bases separated the two germline ends. The CDR3 spans 14 residues. Here the CDR3 reads CASSRQGGLNEQFF. The CDR3 DNA reads as TGTGCCAGCAGCCGGCAGGGGGGCCTCAATGAGCAGTTCTTC. Full variable domain (remainder filled in from reference TRBV5-5 and TRBJ2-1): DAGVTQSPTHLIKTRGQQVTLRCSPISGHKSVSWYQQVLGQGPQFIFQYYEKEERGRGNFPDRFSARQFPNYSSELNVNALLLGDSALYLCASSRQGGLNEQFFGPGTRLTVL.

The chain joins TRBV4-2 to TRBJ2-2; 11 bases are shared with TRBD2. The V gene end was trimmed by 0 bases and the J gene end by 6 bases; junction bases not matched to a gene: 6. The CDR3 contains 17 residues. The germline CDR1 and CDR2 sequences are LGHNA and YNFKEQ. The chain's CDR3 is CASSQDRVAGGAGELFF. The CDR3 DNA reads TGTGCCAGCAGCCAAGATCGGGTAGCGGGAGGGGCCGGGGAGCTGTTTTTT.

V gene TRBV6-1 combines with J gene TRBJ1-5; no clear D. The V and J ends lost 2 bases and 5 bases respectively, with 7 bases between them. Germline lookup yields CDR1 MNHNS and CDR2 SASEGT. The length of the CDR3 is 13 residues. This CDR3 is CASSETIYQPQHF. CDR3 sequence (DNA): TGTGCCAGCAGTGAAACTATATATCAGCCCCAGCATTTT.

This rearrangement joins TRBV6-1 to TRBJ1-1; TRBD1 matches 7 bases. This CDR3 contains 12 residues. The J segment lost 1 base and the V segment lost 7 bases, leaving 0 bases of the junction unmatched. Germline CDR1 reads MNHNS; CDR2 reads SASEGT. The CDR3 DNA reads as TGTGCCAGCAACAGGGGGAACACTGAAGCTTTCTTT. This encodes CASNRGNTEAFF.

Remarks on this clone: Its ends do not fully match the called genes, so a read error is possible. The chain is built from TRBV4-1 and TRBJ2-2; 8 bases match TRBD2. The CDR3 sequence is 16 residues long. The germline V gene encodes CDR1 MGHRA and CDR2 YSYEKL. The CDR3 loop reads CASNQVAGQNTGELFF. DNA for the CDR3: TGCGCCAGCAACCAAGTAGCGGGACAAAACACCGGGGAGCTGTTTTTT.

This clone has only a few counts. The chain uses TRBV7-8 and TRBJ2-7; 7 nucleotides match TRBD1. The J segment lost 3 bases and the V segment lost 0 bases, leaving 5 bases of the junction unmatched. Germline V gene sequence: CDR1 SGHVS, CDR2 FQNEAQ. The CDR3 has 15 amino acids. The CDR3 loop is CASSLAPRDSYEQYF. Written as DNA, the CDR3 is TGTGCCAGCAGCTTAGCCCCCCGGGACAGCTACGAGCAGTACTTC.